The clone carrying this TCR beta chain was seen just once. The sample comes from a study of identifying expanded T cells in peripheral blood. The method was immunoSEQ multiplex PCR; TCRdb's version includes in-frame clones alone and lacks a portion of them. There are over 90,000 clones in the sample; approximately 89% occur only once, and 13% to 15% lies in the top ten. Germline V gene data show CDR1 as SGHRS and CDR2 as YFSETQ. This CDR3 is built from 14 residues. V was shortened by 1 base and J by 7 bases, with 11 bases between the two germline ends. During the collection period, no donor immune events like infections were recorded.

Sequenced input: blood. The clonotype originates from a person between 18 and 70 years old in good health. The chain combines TRBV5-1 with TRBJ2-2; D unresolved. CDR3 region: CASSLSVLDGELFF. The CDR3 coding sequence is TGCGCCAGCAGCTTGAGTGTTCTGGACGGGGAGCTGTTTTTT. Combining the CDR3 with reference TRBV5-1 and TRBJ2-2 gives the whole variable domain KAGVTQTPRYLIKTRGQQVTLSCSPISGHRSVSWYQQTPGQGLQFLFEYFSETQRNKGNFPGRFSGRQFSNSRSEMNVSTLELGDSALYLCASSLSVLDGELFFGEGSRLTVL.